This T cell receptor beta chain was obtained from a study of identical twins. The cDNA had a unique molecular identifier and a template-switch universal primer site. MiXCR, run by TCRdb on the 5' RACE reads, gives a single entry per CDR3 protein. This sample has 450,000 or so distinct CDR3 sequences, with 14% found just once. Study outcomes and limitations: Twin pairs' shared out-of-frame alpha sequences were enriched in low generation probability. The study found weaker excess twin sharing in beta out-of-frame sequences.

Donors were all healthy Caucasians. Per germline, CDR1 DFQATT and CDR2 SNEGSKA (reference sequence). After removal of 5 bases from V and 2 bases from J, the junction contained 2 bases not matched to a gene. The CDR3 spans 12 residues. Remarks on this clonotype: Its antigen is currently unknown.

These data were also filed under a second study, of yellow fever vaccine responses in identical twins.

The chain couples TRBV20-1 to TRBJ2-7, with 8 bases matching TRBD1. The clonotype comes from a woman younger than 30 in good health. The sequenced material came from CD4+ T cells sorted from blood. CDR3 bases: TGCAGTGCTGCACAGGGGGCCTACGAGCAGTACTTC. This translates into CSAAQGAYEQYF.